This T cell receptor (beta chain) was recovered during a study of shared T cell receptors in the human thymus. Germline assignment: CDR1 SGHDT and CDR2 YYEEEE. This CDR3 comprises 15 residues. Trimming removed 2 bases at V and 5 bases at J, with 16 bases between. Profiled with immunoSEQ multiplex PCR; TCRdb holds only in-frame clones, not every one. The sample carries 650,000 to 950,000 clones, approximately 85% recorded once. These data also featured in a second study, about human thymus T cells. Turning to that study: It looked as if thymic and blood repertoires used V and J genes in a biased way. In unrelated individuals, thymic repertoires overlapped highly, according to related research.

The sequence was obtained from a girl under three years old with a congenital heart defect. Sequencing was done on a sample of thymocytes. V is TRBV5-6 and J is TRBJ1-1, with D possibly TRBD1 on 5 matching bases. CDR3 nucleotide sequence: TGTGCCAGCAGCTTCTCGGCGGGGCCGATGACTGAAGCTTTCTTT. The encoded protein is CASSFSAGPMTEAFF.